Listed below are T cell receptor beta chains from one sample, sequenced in a study of blood T cell repertoires in COVID-19. Profiled with immunoSEQ multiplex PCR; TCRdb holds only in-frame clones, not every one. Here the sample spans around 220,000 clones, around 87% being singletons. Material for sequencing was PBMCs or T cells enriched from blood (not recorded which). The source is a woman aged 30 to 39 with acute COVID-19. Each CDR3 is given with its conserved first and last residue. D genes are given only for firm matches. Not all rows give a size; the values are once, few, many and, for expanded clones, a class.

clone_size	d_call	v_call	j_call	cdr3_nt	cdr3_aa
-	TRBD1	TRBV28	TRBJ2-7	TGTGCCAGCAGCCACGGGGACAGGGCTTTGGGGGAGCAGTACTTC	CASSHGDRALGEQYF
-	-	TRBV3-1/TRBV3-2	TRBJ2-6	TGTGCCAGCGGACGGGGCTCTGGGGCCAACGTCCTGACTTTC	CASGRGSGANVLTF
-	TRBD2	TRBV3-1/TRBV3-2	TRBJ2-3	TGTGCCAGCAGCCAAGATATAGCGGGAGGGAACATCACAGATACGCAGTATTTT	CASSQDIAGGNITDTQYF
-	-	TRBV6-5	TRBJ1-1	TGTGCCAGCAGTTACCTCCAGGGAGGGGGGGACACTGAAGCTTTCTTT	CASSYLQGGGDTEAFF
-	-	TRBV7-2	TRBJ2-1	TGTGCCAGCAGCTTAGCCGACGGGGGGCTAAGGGAGCAGTTCTTC	CASSLADGGLREQFF
-	-	TRBV2	TRBJ2-1	TGTGCCAGCTGGAACAGTTACAATGAGCAGTTCTTC	CASWNSYNEQFF
-	-	TRBV18	TRBJ2-5	TGTGCCAGCTCACCACGCCAGGAAGAGACCCAGTACTTC	CASSPRQEETQYF
-	-	TRBV5-8	TRBJ2-2	TGTGCCAGCAGCTTGTTAGTCTCCCGGGGGGAGCTGTTTTTT	CASSLLVSRGELFF
-	-	TRBV3-1/TRBV3-2	TRBJ2-5	TGTGCCAGCAGCCAAATCGGACAGCAAGAGACCCAGTACTTC	CASSQIGQQETQYF
-	TRBD1	TRBV28	TRBJ2-2	TGTGCCAGCAGCCGAAAGACAGGGGGCGTGACCGGGGAGCTGTTTTTT	CASSRKTGGVTGELFF
-	-	TRBV28	TRBJ1-1	TGTGCCAGCAGTTTGCGGTTGAACACTGAAGCTTTCTTT	CASSLRLNTEAFF
-	TRBD2	TRBV27	TRBJ2-1	TGTGCCAGCAGTTTACTCCTAGCGGGAGGTAATGAGCAGTTCTTC	CASSLLLAGGNEQFF
-	-	TRBV4-1	TRBJ1-1	TGCGCCAGCAGCCAAGCACACCGAGCTTTCTTT	CASSQAHRAFF
-	TRBD1	TRBV29-1	TRBJ2-6	TGCAGCGTTAGAACAGGGGGCGCGTCCTCTGGGGCCAACGTCCTGACTTTC	CSVRTGGASSGANVLTF
few	-	TRBV18	TRBJ1-5	TGTGCCAGCTCACCACCGAGCGTCAATCAGCCCCAGCATTTT	CASSPPSVNQPQHF
-	TRBD1	TRBV11-2	TRBJ2-5	TGTGCCAGTAGGGGGCCGCCCCTAAAGACCCAGTACTTC	CASRGPPLKTQYF
-	-	TRBV9	TRBJ2-1	TGTGCCAGCAGCGTAGAGGGGGAGCCTTACAATGAGCAGTTCTTC	CASSVEGEPYNEQFF
once	-	TRBV2	TRBJ1-5	TGTGCCAGTGGAGTCTCTCAGCCCCAGCATTTT	CASGVSQPQHF
-	TRBD1	TRBV9	TRBJ2-1	TGTGCCAGCAGCGTAGAAGGGGGCGGCCCCAATGAGCAGTTCTTC	CASSVEGGGPNEQFF
-	-	TRBV4-3	TRBJ2-6	TGCGCCAGCAGCCAGGAGAGAAGTTTCTCTGGGGCCAACGTCCTGACTTTC	CASSQERSFSGANVLTF
-	-	TRBV7-9	TRBJ1-1	TGTGCCAGCAGCTCCCAACGGGACACCAAGGGAACTGAAGCTTTCTTT	CASSSQRDTKGTEAFF
-	-	TRBV27	TRBJ1-6	TGTGCCAGCAGTTCGGGACAATATAATTCACCCCTCCACTTT	CASSSGQYNSPLHF
-	-	TRBV19	TRBJ1-2	TGTGCCAGTAGTACCCAGGGGTCTGGCTATGGCTACACCTTC	CASSTQGSGYGYTF